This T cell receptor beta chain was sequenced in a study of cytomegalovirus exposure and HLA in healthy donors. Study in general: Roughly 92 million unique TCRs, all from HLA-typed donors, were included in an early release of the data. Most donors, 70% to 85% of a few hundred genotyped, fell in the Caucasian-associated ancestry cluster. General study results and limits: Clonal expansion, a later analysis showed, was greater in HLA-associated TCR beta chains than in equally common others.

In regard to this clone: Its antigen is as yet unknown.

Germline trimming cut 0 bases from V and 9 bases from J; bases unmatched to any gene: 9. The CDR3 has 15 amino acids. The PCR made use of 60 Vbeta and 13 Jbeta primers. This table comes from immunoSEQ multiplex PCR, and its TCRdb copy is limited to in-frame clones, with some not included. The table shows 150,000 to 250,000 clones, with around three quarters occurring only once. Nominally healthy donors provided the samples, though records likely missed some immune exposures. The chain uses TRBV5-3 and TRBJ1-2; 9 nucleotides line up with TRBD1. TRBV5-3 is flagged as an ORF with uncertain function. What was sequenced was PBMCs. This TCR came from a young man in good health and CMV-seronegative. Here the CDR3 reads CARSLEGQGLFRYTF. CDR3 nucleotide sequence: TGTGCCAGAAGCTTGGAAGGACAGGGGCTATTCCGCTACACCTTC.